The present T cell receptor beta chain was sequenced within a study of blood T cells in healthy people across ages. Broader study findings: Diversity of TCR beta correlated strongly with naive T cell percentage. The fall in TCR beta diversity per million T cells was roughly linear with age.

Comment on this clonotype: Its antigen is undetermined.

CDR1 and CDR2 from the germline V gene are SQVTM and ANQGSEA. Trimming took off 5 bases at V and 9 bases at J, with 10 bases between the two ends. The CDR3 loop spans 10 amino acids. The use of a sample-barcoded 5' primer and a J-beta primer mix characterized a second PCR of roughly 7 to 12 cycles. Via MiXCR, TCRdb re-called the 5' RACE reads, giving one row per CDR3 protein. The profile shows about 280,000 distinct CDR3 sequences, around 30% of them singletons. J is TRBJ1-1 and V is TRBV29-1; D gene uncertain. The sequence was obtained from a woman in her seventies in good health. The sequenced material came from blood. In nucleotides, the CDR3 is TGCAGCGTTCTGGAGGCCCAAGCTTTCTTT. This codes for CSVLEAQAFF. Full variable domain (rest looked up from reference TRBV29-1 and TRBJ1-1): SAVISQKPSRDICQRGTSLTIQCQVDSQVTMMFWYRQQPGQSLTLIATANQGSEATYESGFVIDKFPISRPNLTFSTLTVSNMSPEDSSIYLCSVLEAQAFFGQGTRLTVV.